These T cell receptor beta chains were read from a single sample in a study of blood T cells in healthy people across ages. TCRdb independently ran MiXCR on the 5' RACE reads; one entry per CDR3 protein. The sample comprises 650,000 to 700,000 distinct CDR3 sequences, around 52% of which are singletons, and roughly 14% rests with the top ten. The sample taken for sequencing was blood. All receptors derive from an elderly woman in good health. CDR3s include the opening cysteine and the closing phenylalanine or tryptophan. Each record gives: V gene, CDR3 protein.

v_call: TRBV6-2/TRBV6-3; cdr3_aa: CASNRGDRVLSYEQYF
v_call: TRBV20-1; cdr3_aa: CSARDGGLGAYNEQYF
v_call: TRBV2; cdr3_aa: CASSEAGGNQPQHF
v_call: TRBV12-3/TRBV12-4; cdr3_aa: CASSEYGTRGSDTQYF
v_call: TRBV9; cdr3_aa: CASSEVGKSYNEQYF
v_call: TRBV20-1; cdr3_aa: CSATSRTGHSYEQYF
v_call: TRBV7-2; cdr3_aa: CASSAMPLLGGEQYF
v_call: TRBV7-2; cdr3_aa: CASSFPGTIGTQYF
v_call: TRBV2; cdr3_aa: CASRESGGGYTF
v_call: TRBV20-1; cdr3_aa: CSASHTTIYGYTF
v_call: TRBV11-2; cdr3_aa: CASSFHPTGQSTDTQYF
v_call: TRBV13; cdr3_aa: CASSVAFTQYF
v_call: TRBV5-1; cdr3_aa: CASSLVGWGTEAFF
v_call: TRBV5-1; cdr3_aa: CASSLNAGDTEAFF
v_call: TRBV12-3/TRBV12-4; cdr3_aa: CASSASLAGTQYF
v_call: TRBV12-3/TRBV12-4; cdr3_aa: CASSFPSGGYTF
v_call: TRBV20-1; cdr3_aa: CSAPEARAETQYF
v_call: TRBV5-1; cdr3_aa: CASMLADNEQFF
v_call: TRBV7-2; cdr3_aa: CANSPFRDRDNEQYF
v_call: TRBV12-3/TRBV12-4; cdr3_aa: CASTLHGYGYTF
v_call: TRBV27; cdr3_aa: CASSPYLGQNSDTQYF
v_call: TRBV2; cdr3_aa: CATQRGGSTDTQYF
v_call: TRBV20-1; cdr3_aa: CSARTVSGQGFYEQYF
v_call: TRBV20-1; cdr3_aa: CSATGLGYGYTF
v_call: TRBV20-1; cdr3_aa: CSAPGASGNPFYNEQFF